This T cell receptor (beta chain) derives from a study of cytomegalovirus exposure and HLA in healthy donors. Study observations and caveats: The study dropped some indistinguishable V segments, TRBV6-2 and TRBV6-3 among them. Among TCR beta chains, those listed as cytomegalovirus-associated numbered over 150. Across HLA loci, a later analysis found differing TCR association rates, with DRB1 most and HLA-C fewest.

About this clone itself: The antigen remains undetermined.

With 60 Vbeta and 13 Jbeta primers, the PCR was carried out. Some clones are missing from TCRdb's copy, which holds only in-frame ones; the method was immunoSEQ multiplex PCR. The repertoire includes around 160,000 clones, around 79% of them detected once, and about 2.6% sits in the top ten. The CDR3 sequence is 15 residues long. This chain uses TRBV21-1 with TRBJ1-1; TRBD1 was called by the table and not checked on the DNA. TRBV21-1 is a pseudogene segment. The sequence derives from a woman in her thirties or forties in good health and CMV-seropositive. The sequencing sample was made of PBMCs. CDR3 in DNA: TGTGCCAGCAGCAAAGCGGGACAGACTAACACTGAAGCTTTCTTT. This sequence encodes CASSKAGQTNTEAFF.